One sample yielded the 2 T cell receptor beta chains listed below, sequenced in a study of beta chain features in type 1 diabetes. Isolated RNA was reverse transcribed in full, so expressed TCRB transcripts were sequenced. Sequenced by immunoSEQ multiplex PCR; TCRdb stores in-frame clones only, minus some. Of 200,000 to 250,000 clones listed, roughly 9.6% were seen once; the top ten hold just under 0.035%. The sequencing sample was made of naive CD4+ T cells from blood. These receptors were collected from a young woman in good health.

The rearrangement links TRBV9 to TRBJ2-1; D is uncertain. The CDR3 is 15 amino acids. Germline CDR1 and CDR2: SGDLS and YYNGEE. Trimming left V 3 bases short and J 0 bases short, with 10 bases between. In DNA form, the CDR3 reads TGTGCCAGCAGCGCCCGACCGGGCTCCTACAATGAGCAGTTCTTC. Translating it yields CASSARPGSYNEQFF.

This clone showed up many times. The V call is TRBV4-1, the J call TRBJ1-2; D is perhaps TRBD1 (6 bases). V gave up 0 bases and J gave up 4 bases, with 9 bases separating them. Germline V gene sequence: CDR1 MGHRA, CDR2 YSYEKL. The length of the CDR3 is 14 residues. The CDR3 nucleotides are TGCGCCAGCAGCCAAGATACAGGGTTCTATGGCTACACCTTC. Translating it yields CASSQDTGFYGYTF.